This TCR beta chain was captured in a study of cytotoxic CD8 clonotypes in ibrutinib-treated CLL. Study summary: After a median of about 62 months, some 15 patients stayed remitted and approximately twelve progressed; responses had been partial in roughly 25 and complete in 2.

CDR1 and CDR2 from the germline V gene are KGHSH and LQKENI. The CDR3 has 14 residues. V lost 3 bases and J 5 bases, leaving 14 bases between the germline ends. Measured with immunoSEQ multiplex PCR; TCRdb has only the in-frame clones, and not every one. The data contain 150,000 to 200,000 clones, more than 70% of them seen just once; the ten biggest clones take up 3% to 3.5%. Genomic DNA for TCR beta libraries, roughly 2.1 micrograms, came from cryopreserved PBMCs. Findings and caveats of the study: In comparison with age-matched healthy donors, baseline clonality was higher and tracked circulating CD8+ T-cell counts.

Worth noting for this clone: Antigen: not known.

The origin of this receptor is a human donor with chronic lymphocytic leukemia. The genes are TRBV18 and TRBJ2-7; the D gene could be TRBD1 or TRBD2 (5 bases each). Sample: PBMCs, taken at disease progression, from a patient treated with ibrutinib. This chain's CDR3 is CASSPLGVKNEQYF. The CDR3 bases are TGTGCCAGCTCACCCTTGGGGGTCAAGAACGAGCAGTACTTC.